This entry lists 3 T cell receptor beta chains sequenced from one sample in a study of cytomegalovirus exposure and HLA in healthy donors. Primers: 60 Vbeta forward and 13 Jbeta reverse. The assay was immunoSEQ multiplex PCR, and TCRdb's table has in-frame clones only and misses some. Of around 40,000 clones in the sample, roughly three quarters were seen once. The specimen sequenced was PBMCs. The source is a man aged 25 to 40 in good health and CMV-seronegative.

V is TRBV19 and J is TRBJ2-3; TRBD2 might be the D (5 bases). Germline values: CDR1 LNHDA, CDR2 SQIVND (reference sequence). Trimming left V 7 bases short and J 2 bases short, with 13 bases between. The CDR3 runs to 14 residues. In DNA, the CDR3 is TGTGCCAGTAAACAGCCGGGATTCACAGATACGCAGTATTTT. It encodes CASKQPGFTDTQYF.

This sequence joins TRBV18 and TRBJ2-7, with D perhaps matching TRBD1 (6 bases). V lost 2 bases to trimming and J lost 3 bases, with 11 bases between them. Germline V CDR1 and CDR2: KGHSH, LQKENI. This CDR3 region has 14 residues. This CDR3 reads CASSPSGGSYEQYF. CDR3 DNA sequence: TGTGCCAGCTCACCATCTGGGGGCAGCTACGAGCAGTACTTC. The full variable domain, rest sourced from reference TRBV18 and TRBJ2-7, is NAGVMQNPRHLVRRRGQEARLRCSPMKGHSHVYWYRQLPEEGLKFMVYLQKENIIDESGMPKERFSAEFPKEGPSILRIQQVVRGDSAAYFCASSPSGGSYEQYFGPGTRLTVT.

The J gene is TRBJ2-7, the V gene TRBV16, with D perhaps matching TRBD1 (7 bases). The germline gives CDR1 KGHSY, CDR2 FQNENV. V lost 6 bases and J lost 5, with 20 bases in between. CDR3 length equals 15 residues. CDR3 in amino acids: CASSPTVRGVNEQYF. In DNA form, the CDR3 reads TGTGCCAGCAGTCCCACCGTCAGGGGGGTAAACGAGCAGTACTTC.